The 13 T cell receptor beta chains below all came from one sample that was sequenced in a study of CD8+ T cells in alopecia areata. After pooling, cutaneous lymph node cells were sorted with CD4, CD8alpha, NKG2D, NKG2ACE and other markers. Extraction and reverse transcription of RNA yielded cDNA as the sequencing template. TCRdb's table, derived via immunoSEQ multiplex PCR, lists solely in-frame clones and lacks some. This repertoire lists roughly 260,000 clones without singletons; approximately 1.2% sits in the top ten. The sequencing input was CD4+ T cells sorted from a lymph node. The receptors originated from a C3H/HeJ mouse with alopecia areata. For the strain, the MHC haplotype given is H2-k.

This clone was seen more than once but under ten times. Any gene name here is a mouse gene name. The sample carries other DNA sequences with the same CDR3. Incomplete CDR3 DNA: TGTGCCAGCAGTAGGACTGGTGCAGAA. This sequence encodes CASSRTGAE. The CDR3 reads in full as CASSRTGAETLYF. J is TRBJ2-3 and V is TRBV19; D possibly corresponds to TRBD2 (6 bases). The observed sequence ends 4 residues before the CDR3 terminus, with the missing tail filled in from the germline J gene. The germline gives CDR1 FNHDT, CDR2 SITEND (reference sequence). The CDR3 covers 13 residues. The ends were cut back, 3 bases at V and 1 base at J, with 6 bases in the middle.

This clone was found a few times. Gene names and germline match the mouse. The read terminates 4 residues before the CDR3 end, so the remaining end is supplied by the germline J gene. V is TRBV13-3 and J is TRBJ1-2, with D possibly TRBD1 on 6 matching bases. Germline CDR1 reads NNHDY; CDR2 reads SYVADS. The CDR3 length is 13 residues. The V end lost 6 bases, the J end lost 1 base, and 10 bases lay between the germline ends. The sequenced part of the CDR3 DNA is TGTGCCAGCAAAGGCAGGGGAAACTCC. Translating it yields CASKGRGNS. The CDR3, in full, reads CASKGRGNSDYTF.

This clone has a count of ten or more. The gene names given are mouse names. The same CDR3 arises from other DNA sequences in this sample as well. The CDR3 protein is CASSDAGDEQYF. Partial CDR3 DNA: TGTGCCAGCAGTGATGCAGGGGAT. The chain carries TRBV13-1 and TRBJ2-7, with D possibly TRBD1 on 6 matching bases. Read coverage stops 4 residues before the CDR3 terminus; the germline J gene supplies the remainder. This CDR3 comprises 12 residues. CDR1 is NSHNY and CDR2 is SYGAGN in the germline V gene.

This clone was counted only a few times. Germline and genes here are mouse. The read terminates 4 residues ahead of where the CDR3 ends, so the germline J gene completes it. The chain is built from TRBV31 and TRBJ2-7; 12 bases fit TRBD2. Germline lookup yields CDR1 GKSSPN and CDR2 SITVG. The CDR3 consists of 14 residues. CDR3 loop: CAWSQTGGAYEQYF. The DNA read from the CDR3 is TGTGCCTGGAGTCAGACTGGGGGGGCGTAT.

This clone was seen repeatedly, ten times or more. Gene names and germline match the mouse. The read terminates 4 residues ahead of where the CDR3 ends, so the germline J gene completes it. The sample has other DNA sequences that encode this CDR3 too. The rearrangement links TRBV19 to TRBJ1-1; 7 bases map to TRBD1. Unmatched junction bases numbered 2, after V lost 5 bases and J lost 1 base. This CDR3 region has 13 residues. Germline CDR1 reads FNHDT; CDR2 reads SITEND (reference sequence). CDR3 in amino acids: CASSRDRNTEVFF. CDR3 DNA, as far as it was read: TGTGCCAGCAGCCGGGACAGAAACACA.

Turning to this clone: Gene names and germline refer to mouse. The CDR3 end falls 3 residues outside the read, so it is completed with the germline J gene. Within the sample, other DNA sequences also encode this same CDR3. The chain carries TRBV13-3 and TRBJ1-6; 12 bases fit TRBD1. TRBJ1-6 is an ORF for which the function is uncertain. The length of the CDR3 is 15 residues. In germline, CDR1 is NNHDY, CDR2 SYVADS. The V and J ends lost 5 bases and 6 bases, in that order; junction bases with no gene match: 3. Partial CDR3 DNA: TGTGCCAGCAGCGGGACAGGGGGCGGTAATTCGCCC. Its translation: CASSGTGGGNSP. The whole CDR3 protein reads CASSGTGGGNSPLYF.

This clone was detected only a few times. The genes and germline here are from mouse. The read ends 4 residues early relative to the CDR3; the germline J gene fills the gap. The rearrangement joins TRBV13-3 to TRBJ2-5; TRBD1 agrees at 7 bases. Per the germline V gene, CDR1 is NNHDY and CDR2 is SYVADS. The CDR3 is made up of 13 amino acids. This chain's CDR3 is CASSLRGRDTQYF. Partial CDR3 DNA: TGTGCCAGCAGCCTCAGGGGGAGAGAC.

Comments on this clone: Mouse names are used for the genes. Sequencing ends 4 residues short of the CDR3 end; the germline J gene provides the rest. V gene TRBV13-1 combines with J gene TRBJ2-1, with D possibly being TRBD1 (6 bases). Germline lookup yields CDR1 NSHNY and CDR2 SYGAGN. V was cut by 3 bases and J by 4 bases, with 11 bases left in between. CDR3 size: 14 residues. The chain's CDR3 is CASSAGQPYAEQFF. The covered CDR3 bases are TGTGCCAGCAGTGCCGGACAGCCGTATGCT.

A note on this clone: This sequence may be a read error, since a much larger clone differs from it by one base. Gene names follow the mouse nomenclature. With the read ending 4 residues before the CDR3 end, the germline J gene is used to fill in that end. This rearrangement joins TRBV13-2 to TRBJ2-2; 9 bases agree with TRBD2. Germline V CDR1 and CDR2: NNHNN, SYGAGS (reference sequence). The CDR3 has 16 residues. The junction had 1 base not matched to a gene; V was cut back by 0 bases and J by 1 base. The CDR3 protein is CASGDAGGENTGQLYF. The sequenced part of the CDR3 DNA is TGTGCCAGCGGTGATGCTGGGGGGGAAAACACCGGG.

Points on this clone: Mouse germline and gene names are used. The sequenced fragment ends 4 residues before the CDR3 boundary, so the rest is inferred from the germline J gene. V usage is TRBV13-2 and J usage is TRBJ1-2; TRBD1 aligns across 8 bases. CDR3 length equals 15 residues. The V and J ends lost 3 bases and 2 bases, in that order; junction bases with no gene match: 6. Germline V gives CDR1 NNHNN, CDR2 SYGAGS (reference sequence). The sequenced CDR3 bases are TGTGCCAGCGGTGGGCAGGGGGCGCCGAACTCC. Translated, it gives CASGGQGAPNS. The whole CDR3 sequence reads CASGGQGAPNSDYTF.

This clone turned up a few times. Mouse gene names and germline throughout. The DNA ends 3 residues before the CDR3 does, and the rest of the CDR3 is filled in from the germline J gene. The rearrangement uses TRBV4 and TRBJ1-6, with a tentative D call TRBD1 (6 bases). TRBJ1-6 falls under the ORF class, with uncertain function. Looked up from germline, CDR1 is LGHDT and CDR2 is YNNKQL (reference sequence). The CDR3 runs 14 residues. The V and J ends lost 3 bases and 6 bases respectively, with 9 bases between them. CDR3 protein: CASSYTGFNSPLYF. The part of the CDR3 DNA that was read is TGTGCCAGCAGCTACACAGGGTTTAATTCGCCC.

Only a few counts were recorded for this clone. Mouse gene names and germline throughout. The read ends 4 residues shy of where the CDR3 ends; the end is completed using the germline J gene. The gene calls are TRBV5 and TRBJ2-1; the D gene is possibly TRBD2 (7 bases). The CDR3 sequence is 17 residues long. Trimming removed 0 bases at V and 3 bases at J, with 15 bases between. Germline lookup yields CDR1 LGHNA and CDR2 YNLKQL (reference sequence). The CDR3 reads CASSQDRVGGPYAEQFF. The part of the CDR3 DNA that was read is TGTGCCAGCAGCCAAGATAGGGTAGGGGGGCCCTATGCT.

There are a few counts of this clone. Mouse gene names apply. Read data end 4 residues before the CDR3 end; the end is taken from the germline J gene. The genes are TRBV1 and TRBJ1-2; TRBD1 is a possible D gene (6 bases). Germline V gene sequence: CDR1 NSQYPW, CDR2 LRSPGD (reference sequence). The CDR3 has 15 residues. The sequenced CDR3 bases are TGCACCTGCAGTGCTGCGACTGGGGGGGCGCCC. Translated: CTCSAATGGAP. The full-length CDR3 reads as CTCSAATGGAPDYTF.